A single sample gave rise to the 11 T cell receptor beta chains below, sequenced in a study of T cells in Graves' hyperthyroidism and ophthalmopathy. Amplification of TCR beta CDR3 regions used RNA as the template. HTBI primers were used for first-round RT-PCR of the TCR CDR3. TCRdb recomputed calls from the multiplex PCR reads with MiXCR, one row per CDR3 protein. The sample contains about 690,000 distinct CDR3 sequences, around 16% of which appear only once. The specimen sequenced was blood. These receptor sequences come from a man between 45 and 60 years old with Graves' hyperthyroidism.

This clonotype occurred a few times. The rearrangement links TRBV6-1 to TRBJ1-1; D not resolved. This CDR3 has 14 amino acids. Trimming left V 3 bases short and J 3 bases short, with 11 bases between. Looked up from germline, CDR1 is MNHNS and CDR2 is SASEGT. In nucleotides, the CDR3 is TGTGCCAGCAGTGAGTCGGGCAGCTACACTGAAGCTTTCTTT. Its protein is CASSESGSYTEAFF.

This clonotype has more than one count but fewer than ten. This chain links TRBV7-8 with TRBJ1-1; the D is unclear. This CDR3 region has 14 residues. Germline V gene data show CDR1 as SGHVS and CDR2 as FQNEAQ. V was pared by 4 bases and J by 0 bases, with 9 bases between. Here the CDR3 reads CASSSQHLNTEAFF. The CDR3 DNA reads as TGTGCCAGCAGCTCGCAACACCTGAACACTGAAGCTTTCTTT.

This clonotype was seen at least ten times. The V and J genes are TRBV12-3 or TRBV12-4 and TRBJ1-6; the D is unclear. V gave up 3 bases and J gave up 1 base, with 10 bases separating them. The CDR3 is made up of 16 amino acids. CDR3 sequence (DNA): TGTGCCAGCAGTTTCTGGGGAGGGTCCTATAATTCACCCCTCCACTTT. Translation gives CASSFWGGSYNSPLHF.

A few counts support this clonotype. CDR3 DNA sequence: TGCAGTGCTAGAGATCCCCGTGGGGTAAATGAAAAACTGTTTTTT. This translates into CSARDPRGVNEKLFF. The chain employs TRBV20-1 and TRBJ1-4; D not resolved. The length of the CDR3 is 15 residues. The V and J ends lost 0 bases and 5 bases respectively, with 13 bases between them. Germline assignment: CDR1 DFQATT and CDR2 SNEGSKA (reference sequence).

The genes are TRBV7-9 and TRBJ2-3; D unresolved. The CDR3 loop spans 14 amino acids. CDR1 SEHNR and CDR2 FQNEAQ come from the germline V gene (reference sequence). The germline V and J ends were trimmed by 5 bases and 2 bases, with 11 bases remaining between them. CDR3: CASSMTRYTDTQYF. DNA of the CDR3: TGTGCCAGCAGCATGACGCGATACACAGATACGCAGTATTTT.

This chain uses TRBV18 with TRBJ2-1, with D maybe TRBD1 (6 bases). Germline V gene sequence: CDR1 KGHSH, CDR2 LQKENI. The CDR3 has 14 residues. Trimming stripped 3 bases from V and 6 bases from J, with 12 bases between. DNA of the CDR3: TGTGCCAGCTCACCCCAACAGGGCCCCAATGAGCAGTTCTTC. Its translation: CASSPQQGPNEQFF.

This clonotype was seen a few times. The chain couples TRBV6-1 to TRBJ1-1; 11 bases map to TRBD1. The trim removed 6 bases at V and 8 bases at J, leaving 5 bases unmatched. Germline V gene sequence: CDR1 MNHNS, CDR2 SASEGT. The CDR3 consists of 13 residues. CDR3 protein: CASSQWDRGEAFF. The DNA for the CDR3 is TGTGCCAGCAGCCAATGGGACAGGGGGGAAGCTTTCTTT.

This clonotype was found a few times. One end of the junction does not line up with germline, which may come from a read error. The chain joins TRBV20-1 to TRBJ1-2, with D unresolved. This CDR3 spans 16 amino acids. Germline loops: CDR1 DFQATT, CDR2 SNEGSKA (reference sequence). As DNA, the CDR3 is TGCAGTGCTAGAGATGTCGGGGAGAGGGCCCAATATGGCTGCACCTTC. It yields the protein CSARDVGERAQYGCTF.

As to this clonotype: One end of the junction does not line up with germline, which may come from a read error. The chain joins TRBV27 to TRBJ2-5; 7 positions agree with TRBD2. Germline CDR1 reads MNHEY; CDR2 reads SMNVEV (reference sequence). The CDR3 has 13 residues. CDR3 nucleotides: TGTGCCAGCAGTTTAACGACTAGCAGCCCCTGGAACTTC. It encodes CASSLTTSSPWNF.

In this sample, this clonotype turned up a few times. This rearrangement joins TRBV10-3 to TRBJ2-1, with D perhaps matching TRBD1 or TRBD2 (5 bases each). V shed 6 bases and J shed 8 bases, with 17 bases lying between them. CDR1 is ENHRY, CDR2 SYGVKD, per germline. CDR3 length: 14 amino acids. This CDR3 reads CAISSFLGTYEQFF. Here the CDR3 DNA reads TGTGCCATCAGCTCTTTTTTGGGGACGTATGAGCAGTTCTTC.

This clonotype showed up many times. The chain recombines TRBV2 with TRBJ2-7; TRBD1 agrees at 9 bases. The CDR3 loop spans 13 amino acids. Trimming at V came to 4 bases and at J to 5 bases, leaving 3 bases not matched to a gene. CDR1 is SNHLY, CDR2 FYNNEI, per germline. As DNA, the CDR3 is TGTGCCAGCAGTGGGGACAGGGTCCACGAGCAGTACTTC. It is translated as CASSGDRVHEQYF.